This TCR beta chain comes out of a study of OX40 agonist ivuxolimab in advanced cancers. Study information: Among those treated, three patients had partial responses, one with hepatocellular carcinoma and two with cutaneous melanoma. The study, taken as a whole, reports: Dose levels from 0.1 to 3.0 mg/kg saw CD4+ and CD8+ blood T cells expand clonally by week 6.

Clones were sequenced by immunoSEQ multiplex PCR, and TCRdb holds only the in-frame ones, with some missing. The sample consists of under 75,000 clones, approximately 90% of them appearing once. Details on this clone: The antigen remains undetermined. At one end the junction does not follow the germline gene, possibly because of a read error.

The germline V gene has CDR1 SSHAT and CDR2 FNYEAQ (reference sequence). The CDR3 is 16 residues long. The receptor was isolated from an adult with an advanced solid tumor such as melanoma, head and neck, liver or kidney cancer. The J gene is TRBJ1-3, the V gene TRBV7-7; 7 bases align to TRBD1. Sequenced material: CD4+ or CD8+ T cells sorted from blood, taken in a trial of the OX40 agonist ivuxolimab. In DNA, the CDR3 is TGTGCTAGCAGCCCGGGACAGAGCAGCTCTGGAAACACCATATATTTT. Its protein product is CASSPGQSSSGNTIYF.